One sample yielded the 19 T cell receptor beta chains listed below, sequenced in a study of T-cell memory formation after mild COVID-19. TCRdb fed the 5' RACE reads into MiXCR, producing one record per CDR3 protein. This sample yields around 110,000 distinct CDR3 sequences, of which roughly 14% are seen a single time; 39% belongs to the top ten. Sequenced sample: PBMCs or a T cell subset sorted from them (not recorded which). The source of these receptors is a man younger than 30 who had mild COVID-19 (a few samples of this study predate the infection). Cell type and time point are not known.

The chain has TRBV13 and TRBJ2-3; D may match TRBD1 or TRBD2 (6 bases each). This CDR3 is built from 14 residues. Germline V gives CDR1 PRHDT, CDR2 FYEKMQ (reference sequence). Trimming took 7 bases from V and 1 from J, leaving 12 bases between them. The CDR3 sequence: CASTLRGGTDTQYF. The CDR3 DNA reads TGTGCCAGCACCCTTAGGGGGGGCACAGATACGCAGTATTTT.

The chain links TRBV5-5 to TRBJ2-5; tentatively, D is TRBD1 (6 bases). Germline lookup yields CDR1 SGHKS and CDR2 YYEKEE (reference sequence). CDR3 size: 15 residues. Trimming stripped 3 bases from V and 3 bases from J, with 15 bases between. The DNA for the CDR3 is TGTGCCAGCAGCTCCTATCTCCGGACAGAAGAGACCCAGTACTTC. Its protein is CASSSYLRTEETQYF.

This rearrangement joins TRBV6-2 or TRBV6-3 to TRBJ2-3; D gene ambiguous. Trimming cost V 0 bases and J 6 bases, with 13 bases left between them. Germline-derived CDR1 and CDR2 are MNHEY and SVGEGT. The CDR3 has 15 residues. The CDR3 nucleotides read TGTGCCAGCAGTTACTCGTTCAGCCTAGGGGATACGCAGTATTTT. Amino acids: CASSYSFSLGDTQYF.

This clonotype was counted a few times. DNA for the CDR3: TGCGCCAGCAGCCAATATGCGGGAATGGAGACCCAGTACTTC. Encoded protein: CASSQYAGMETQYF. This rearrangement joins TRBV4-1 to TRBJ2-5; TRBD2 is a possible D gene (6 bases). V was trimmed by 2 bases and J by 5 bases, leaving 12 bases between them. The V gene's germline CDR1 is MGHRA and CDR2 YSYEKL. The CDR3 sequence is 14 residues long.

This clonotype was found a few times. V is TRBV11-1 and J is TRBJ1-2; D is undetermined. V was pared by 2 bases and J by 5 bases, with 15 bases between. The CDR3 is 15 residues long. Germline V CDR1 and CDR2: SGHAT, FQDESV (reference sequence). The CDR3, as DNA: TGTGCCAGCAGCTTAAGGGCAGGATCTTCTTATGGCTACACCTTC. Its protein product is CASSLRAGSSYGYTF.

The chain is built from TRBV29-1 and TRBJ1-2, with D tentatively TRBD1 (5 bases). The CDR3 covers 11 residues. Trimming took off 5 bases at V and 6 bases at J, with 10 bases between the two ends. Germline-derived CDR1 and CDR2 are SQVTM and ANQGSEA. The CDR3 region has the DNA TGCAGCGTTCCGGGGGTTCATGGCTACACCTTC. Translation: CSVPGVHGYTF.

The sample holds a few counts of this clonotype. This chain uses TRBV28 with TRBJ2-1; D is tentatively TRBD1 or TRBD2 (5 bases each). This CDR3 is built from 16 residues. The V end was cut by 3 bases, the J end by 8 bases, with 20 bases between. Germline V gene data show CDR1 as MDHEN and CDR2 as SYDVKM. The CDR3 DNA follows: TGTGCCAGCAGTTTGGCCTCCGTCCGAGGGGTCTATGAGCAGTTCTTC. Its translation is CASSLASVRGVYEQFF.

DNA for the CDR3: TGTGCCAGCAGTGGCGCCGGGACAGGGAGTTCACCCCTCCACTTT. Protein: CASSGAGTGSSPLHF. The J gene is TRBJ1-6, the V gene TRBV7-9; 9 bases line up with TRBD1. CDR1 SEHNR and CDR2 FQNEAQ come from the germline V gene (reference sequence). This CDR3 is 15 amino acids long. J was trimmed by 9 bases and V by 6 bases; bases with no gene match: 9.

This chain uses TRBV7-9 with TRBJ2-6; the D is unclear. Per germline, CDR1 SEHNR and CDR2 FQNEAQ (reference sequence). This CDR3 is 18 amino acids long. Trimming removed 2 bases from V and 0 bases from J, with 14 bases in between. Here the CDR3 reads CASSLRLTSSSGANVLTF. CDR3 coding DNA: TGTGCCAGCAGCTTAAGGCTAACCTCCTCCTCTGGGGCCAACGTCCTGACTTTC.

There are many counts of this clonotype. The J gene is TRBJ2-1, the V gene TRBV5-1; D might be TRBD1 (6 bases). Germline CDR1 and CDR2: SGHRS and YFSETQ. The CDR3 contains 16 residues. The V gene lost 0 bases and the J gene lost 0 bases, with 10 bases spanning the gap. The CDR3 protein is CASSLGQEFSYNEQFF. CDR3 nucleotide sequence: TGCGCCAGCAGCTTGGGACAGGAGTTCTCCTACAATGAGCAGTTCTTC.

In its sample, this clonotype was seen a few times. V gene TRBV4-3 combines with J gene TRBJ2-1, with D unresolved. The CDR3 covers 15 residues. Germline V gene sequence: CDR1 LGHNA, CDR2 YSLEER. Trimming left V 0 bases short and J 8 bases short, with 14 bases between. CDR3 nucleotide sequence: TGCGCCAGCAGCCAAGATTTGCGCCTGGTGGATGAGCAGTTCTTC. Amino acids: CASSQDLRLVDEQFF.

This chain uses TRBV3-1 with TRBJ2-1; 10 bases are a match to TRBD2. The CDR3 has 14 residues. The V gene end was trimmed by 5 bases and the J gene end by 8 bases; junction bases not matched to a gene: 6. Germline lookup yields CDR1 LGHDT and CDR2 YNNKEL (reference sequence). CDR3 protein: CASSWSGGADEQFF. The CDR3 nucleotides read TGTGCCAGCAGCTGGAGCGGGGGGGCCGATGAGCAGTTCTTC.

This clonotype was picked up many times. J is TRBJ2-7 and V is TRBV4-1, with D perhaps TRBD1 (6 bases). Trimming cost V 3 bases and J 2 bases, with 11 bases left between them. The germline gives CDR1 MGHRA, CDR2 YSYEKL. The length of the CDR3 is 14 residues. The CDR3 coding sequence is TGCGCCAGCAGCCAGACAAGGGACACCTACGAGCAGTACTTC. Its protein product is CASSQTRDTYEQYF.

Many counts were recorded for this clonotype. The genes are TRBV6-5 and TRBJ2-5; a weak D match, TRBD2 (6 bases). V was trimmed by 0 bases and J by 5 bases, leaving 7 bases between them. This CDR3 comprises 13 residues. Germline assignment: CDR1 MNHEY and CDR2 SVGAGI. The CDR3 nucleotides are TGTGCCAGCAGTTACTCACGGGGGGAGACCCAGTACTTC. As protein: CASSYSRGETQYF.

This clonotype came up a few times. The J gene is TRBJ2-1, the V gene TRBV7-9; 9 nucleotides agree with TRBD2. The V gene end was trimmed by 5 bases and the J gene end by 2 bases; junction bases not matched to a gene: 7. Germline V CDR1 and CDR2: SEHNR, FQNEAQ (reference sequence). The CDR3 loop spans 16 amino acids. The CDR3 nucleotides are TGTGCCAGCAGCCCTCTAGCGGGGTCCGCCTACAATGAGCAGTTCTTC. Translated, it gives CASSPLAGSAYNEQFF.

The sample holds many counts of this clonotype. V gene TRBV5-1 combines with J gene TRBJ2-6; 8 nucleotides align to TRBD1. The germline CDR1 and CDR2 sequences are SGHRS and YFSETQ. Losses at the gene ends were 4 bases for V and 2 bases for J; bases not matched to a gene: 8. CDR3 length: 17 residues. The CDR3 DNA reads as TGCGCCAGCAGCGGGAAGACAGGGGCTCCTGGGGCCAACGTCCTGACTTTC. Its protein product is CASSGKTGAPGANVLTF.

This clonotype showed up just a few times. The V gene is TRBV4-1, the J gene TRBJ2-5; 8 bases are shared with TRBD1. The CDR3 consists of 15 residues. Looked up from germline, CDR1 is MGHRA and CDR2 is YSYEKL. With V trimmed by 4 bases and J by 0 bases, 4 bases remained unmatched. The CDR3 sequence: CASSLRTGHQETQYF. The DNA of the CDR3 is TGCGCCAGCAGCCTAAGGACAGGGCACCAAGAGACCCAGTACTTC.

This clonotype has just a few counts. The chain carries TRBV7-9 and TRBJ1-2; D is unresolved. The V end was cut by 4 bases, the J end by 4 bases, with 10 bases between. The germline V gene has CDR1 SEHNR and CDR2 FQNEAQ (reference sequence). The CDR3 is made up of 13 amino acids. The CDR3 nucleotides read TGTGCCAGCAGCTACCGCTCTAGCTATGGCTACACCTTC. Its protein is CASSYRSSYGYTF. The full variable domain, its missing parts supplied by reference TRBV7-9 and TRBJ1-2, is DTGVSQNPRHKITKRGQNVTFRCDPISEHNRLYWYRQTLGQGPEFLTYFQNEAQLEKSRLLSDRFSAERPKGSFSTLEIQRTEQGDSAMYLCASSYRSSYGYTFGSGTRLTVV.

This clonotype has only a few counts. The chain links TRBV28 to TRBJ2-7, with D tentatively TRBD1 (6 bases). The germline V and J ends were trimmed by 5 bases and 3 bases, with 14 bases remaining between them. There are 14 residues in the CDR3. Germline assignment: CDR1 MDHEN and CDR2 SYDVKM. The CDR3 nucleotides are TGTGCCAGCAGTCCCATAGGGGGATACTACGAGCAGTACGTC. This gives the protein CASSPIGGYYEQYV.